These 30 T cell receptor beta chains share one sample of origin, sequenced in a study of blood T cell repertoires in COVID-19. This table comes from immunoSEQ multiplex PCR, and its TCRdb copy is limited to in-frame clones, with some not included. Of under 130,000 clones listed, roughly 80% are singletons. The sample comprised peripheral blood. The receptors here all came from a woman in her seventies with acute or convalescent COVID-19.

The table lists this clone with a count of one. This chain connects TRBV24-1 to TRBJ2-7, with 11 nucleotides matching TRBD1. The CDR3 contains 15 residues. Germline values: CDR1 KGHDR, CDR2 SFDVKD. The ends lost 3 bases at V and 4 bases at J; junction bases unmatched: 4. This CDR3 is CATSDPGTGGYEQYF. The CDR3 region has the DNA TGTGCCACCAGTGATCCAGGGACAGGGGGATACGAGCAGTACTTC.

A few counts support this clone. This chain joins TRBV28 and TRBJ2-7; TRBD2 matches at 11 bases. This CDR3 is 17 amino acids long. V shed 2 bases, J shed 4 bases, and the junction held 10 bases outside the gene matches. Germline V gives CDR1 MDHEN, CDR2 SYDVKM. DNA of the CDR3: TGTGCCAGCAGTTTACCGACTAGCGGGGAAACTGGGTACGAGCAGTACTTC. Translation gives CASSLPTSGETGYEQYF.

J is TRBJ2-1 and V is TRBV27, with a weak D call TRBD1 (5 bases). Germline V lookup: CDR1 MNHEY, CDR2 SMNVEV (reference sequence). The V end was cut by 6 bases, the J end by 0 bases, with 18 bases between. The CDR3 runs to 17 residues. CDR3 residues: CASSRIFTGSSYNEQFF. As DNA, the CDR3 is TGTGCCAGCAGCCGTATTTTCACAGGAAGCTCCTACAATGAGCAGTTCTTC.

This clone has just a few counts. V and J are TRBV5-6 and TRBJ2-5; a weak D match, TRBD2 (5 bases). The germline CDR1 and CDR2 sequences are SGHDT and YYEEEE. The CDR3 totals 13 residues. Trimming stripped 7 bases from V and 2 bases from J, with 12 bases between. The CDR3: CASSDSQQETQYF. CDR3 bases: TGTGCCAGCTCGGACTCACAGCAAGAGACCCAGTACTTC.

The chain links TRBV28 to TRBJ2-3, with D possibly TRBD2 on 6 matching bases. CDR3 length: 19 amino acids. Germline V gene lookup returns CDR1 MDHEN and CDR2 SYDVKM. The V gene lost 4 bases and the J gene lost 5 bases, with 28 bases spanning the gap. The CDR3 bases are TGTGCCAGCAGTTCTCCCCGCATACAATTTTCGGGAGTGATAGATACGCAGTATTTT. Translation: CASSSPRIQFSGVIDTQYF.

V gene TRBV6-2 or TRBV6-3 combines with J gene TRBJ2-5, with TRBD2 as a possible D gene (5 bases). Germline values: CDR1 MNHEY, CDR2 SVGEGT. V dropped 0 bases and J dropped 2 bases, with 10 bases sitting between them. The CDR3 contains 15 residues. CDR3 DNA sequence: TGTGCCAGCAGTTACTCTTTCGGACTGCAAGAGACCCAGTACTTC. Protein: CASSYSFGLQETQYF.

CDR3 region: CASRLTGELFF. The CDR3 DNA reads TGTGCCAGCAGACTCACCGGGGAGCTGTTTTTT. The chain recombines TRBV12-3 or TRBV12-4 with TRBJ2-2; D is undetermined. This CDR3 spans 11 amino acids. Trimming took off 6 bases at V and 4 bases at J, with 3 bases between the two ends.

The chain carries TRBV5-1 and TRBJ2-1; 11 bases fit TRBD2. The CDR3 contains 16 residues. Trimming at V came to 0 bases and at J to 6 bases, leaving 5 bases not matched to a gene. Germline V gives CDR1 SGHRS, CDR2 YFSETQ. CDR3 in amino acids: CASSLVAGGPGNEQFF. The DNA for the CDR3 is TGCGCCAGCAGCTTGGTAGCGGGAGGGCCGGGCAATGAGCAGTTCTTC.

The chain couples TRBV24-1 to TRBJ1-1; perhaps TRBD1 as D (5 bases). The CDR3 contains 15 residues. V lost 8 bases, J lost 2 bases, and 17 bases lay in between. Looked up from germline, CDR1 is KGHDR and CDR2 is SFDVKD. In nucleotides, the CDR3 is TGTGCCACCATCGGAGTGCCAAGGGGAAACACTGAAGCTTTCTTT. Its protein product is CATIGVPRGNTEAFF.

The chain links TRBV5-1 to TRBJ1-2; 8 bases are shared with TRBD1. J lost 7 bases, V lost 4 bases, and 6 bases had no gene match. The CDR3 is made up of 13 amino acids. In germline, CDR1 is SGHRS, CDR2 YFSETQ. This CDR3 reads CASSTGQGGGYTF. The CDR3, as DNA: TGCGCCAGCAGCACCGGACAGGGTGGTGGCTACACCTTC.

The V gene is TRBV6-5, the J gene TRBJ1-1; 7 bases are shared with TRBD1. This CDR3 is built from 12 residues. Trimming at V came to 7 bases and at J to 6 bases, leaving 5 bases not matched to a gene. Germline V gives CDR1 MNHEY, CDR2 SVGAGI. CDR3 amino acids: CASMGDSPEAFF. The CDR3 DNA follows: TGTGCCAGCATGGGGGACAGCCCTGAAGCTTTCTTT.

V is TRBV30 and J is TRBJ2-3; D possibly corresponds to TRBD1 (6 bases). CDR3 length equals 19 residues. Germline V gene lookup returns CDR1 GTSNPN and CDR2 SVGIG (reference sequence). V was pared by 2 bases and J by 6 bases, with 30 bases between. The CDR3: CAWSSIMGANRDVADTQYF. As DNA, the CDR3 is TGTGCCTGGAGTTCCATAATGGGGGCCAACAGGGATGTTGCGGATACGCAGTATTTT.

The V and J genes are TRBV28 and TRBJ2-5; 7 nucleotides match TRBD1. The CDR3 totals 15 residues. V gave up 5 bases and J gave up 0 bases; unmatched junction bases: 6. Germline CDR1 reads MDHEN; CDR2 reads SYDVKM. The DNA for the CDR3 is TGTGCCAGCAGTCTCACCGGGACAGACCAAGAGACCCAGTACTTC. Translating gives CASSLTGTDQETQYF.

This rearrangement joins TRBV5-5 to TRBJ2-7; possibly TRBD1 for D (5 bases). V dropped 4 bases and J dropped 2 bases, with 10 bases sitting between them. Germline CDR1 is SGHKS and CDR2 is YYEKEE (reference sequence). CDR3 size: 13 residues. This chain's CDR3 is CASSRTPTYEQYF. The CDR3 region has the DNA TGTGCCAGCAGCCGGACACCGACCTACGAGCAGTACTTC.

This clone has just a few counts. The chain joins TRBV4-1 to TRBJ1-1; D perhaps matches TRBD1 (5 bases). Germline CDR1 reads MGHRA; CDR2 reads YSYEKL. This CDR3 is built from 15 residues. The V end was cut by 0 bases, the J end by 4 bases, with 12 bases between. The chain's CDR3 is CASSQDPQVVTEAFF. As DNA, the CDR3 is TGCGCCAGCAGCCAAGATCCACAGGTCGTCACTGAAGCTTTCTTT.

The rearrangement joins TRBV19 to TRBJ2-1, with TRBD2 identical over 9 bases. The CDR3 is 14 residues long. The germline gives CDR1 LNHDA, CDR2 SQIVND (reference sequence). The ends lost 10 bases at V and 2 bases at J; junction bases unmatched: 6. CDR3 region: CATARLAAYNEQFF. The CDR3 DNA is TGTGCCACCGCCCGACTAGCGGCCTACAATGAGCAGTTCTTC.

CDR3 in amino acids: CASSPGGQNGEQFF. Here the CDR3 DNA reads TGTGCCAGCTCACCAGGGGGACAGAACGGAGAGCAGTTCTTC. V usage is TRBV18 and J usage is TRBJ2-1, with 7 bases that match TRBD1. The germline CDR1 and CDR2 sequences are KGHSH and LQKENI. The V gene end was trimmed by 2 bases and the J gene end by 10 bases; junction bases not matched to a gene: 8. CDR3 size: 14 residues.

CDR3 sequence (DNA): TGCAGCGCCCGGGCCTCAGGGGGAGAGACCCAGTACTTC. Protein product: CSARASGGETQYF. The chain employs TRBV29-1 and TRBJ2-5; 7 bases line up with TRBD1. This CDR3 has 13 amino acids. The V segment lost 7 bases and the J segment 4 bases; nucleotides outside the gene matches: 9. Germline loops: CDR1 SQVTM, CDR2 ANQGSEA.

The chain couples TRBV7-2 to TRBJ2-7; D possibly corresponds to TRBD2 (5 bases). CDR1 is SGHTA, CDR2 FQGNSA, per germline. Trimming removed 8 bases at V and 3 bases at J, with 14 bases between. The CDR3 loop spans 13 amino acids. In DNA, the CDR3 is TGTGCCAGCTCTACCCCTAGCATCTACGAGCAGTACTTC. Its translation: CASSTPSIYEQYF.

The chain has TRBV5-1 and TRBJ1-1, with a weak D call TRBD1 (5 bases). Trimming shortened V by 4 bases and J by 2 bases, and 18 bases separated the two germline ends. This CDR3 region has 16 residues. Germline CDR1 SGHRS, CDR2 YFSETQ. The CDR3 nucleotides read TGCGCCAGCAGCCCCCAGGGTACGGAAGGCAACACTGAAGCTTTCTTT. Residues: CASSPQGTEGNTEAFF.

This clone was recorded a few times. This chain links TRBV28 with TRBJ1-3; D uncertain. Per germline, CDR1 MDHEN and CDR2 SYDVKM. The ends were cut back, 3 bases at V and 2 bases at J, with 11 bases in the middle. This CDR3 has 15 residues. Written as DNA, the CDR3 is TGTGCCAGCAGTTTCGACGGGATCGCTGGAAACACCATATATTTT. Translating it yields CASSFDGIAGNTIYF.

This chain joins TRBV29-1 and TRBJ2-3; tentative D call: TRBD2 (6 bases). This CDR3 spans 15 amino acids. Trimming pared 0 bases from V and 4 bases from J, leaving 14 bases between. Germline values: CDR1 SQVTM, CDR2 ANQGSEA. In DNA form, the CDR3 reads TGCAGCGTTGAAGATCTGGCGGGACGCGCAGATACGCAGTATTTT. Translated: CSVEDLAGRADTQYF.

The chain joins TRBV4-2 to TRBJ2-4, with TRBD2 identical over 9 bases. The CDR3 runs to 16 residues. V shed 0 bases and J 6 bases; nucleotides not matched to a gene: 6. Germline CDR1 reads LGHNA; CDR2 reads YNFKEQ. The CDR3 sequence is CASSQDVGGRGNIQYF. Written as DNA, the CDR3 is TGTGCCAGCAGCCAAGATGTCGGCGGGAGGGGAAACATTCAGTACTTC.

The rearrangement uses TRBV6-1 and TRBJ2-1; TRBD1 is a possible D gene (6 bases). Per germline, CDR1 MNHNS and CDR2 SASEGT. The CDR3 is 15 residues long. The germline V and J ends were trimmed by 1 base and 0 bases, with 7 bases remaining between them. Here the CDR3 reads CASSEGQASYNEQFF. The DNA of the CDR3 is TGTGCCAGCAGTGAAGGACAGGCCTCCTACAATGAGCAGTTCTTC.

This clone showed up just a few times. The chain is built from TRBV30 and TRBJ2-7, with 10 bases fitting TRBD2. Looked up from germline, CDR1 is GTSNPN and CDR2 is SVGIG (reference sequence). The CDR3 totals 16 residues. V lost 5 bases, J lost 4 bases, and 14 bases stayed unmatched. The CDR3 sequence is CAWVTDLGTSDYEQYF. For the CDR3, the DNA is TGTGCCTGGGTGACAGACTTGGGGACTAGCGATTACGAGCAGTACTTC.

This sequence joins TRBV30 and TRBJ2-6; tentative D call: TRBD2 (7 bases). The CDR3 is 17 residues long. V lost 5 bases and J 0 bases, leaving 17 bases between the germline ends. CDR1 is GTSNPN and CDR2 is SVGIG in the germline V gene (reference sequence). The DNA for the CDR3 is TGTGCCTGGGGGACGGGGGGCAGCTACTCTGGGGCCAACGTCCTGACTTTC. It yields the protein CAWGTGGSYSGANVLTF. The variable domain in full, with the rest retrieved from reference TRBV30 and TRBJ2-6, is SQTIHQWPATLVQPVGSPLSLECTVEGTSNPNLYWYRQAAGRGLQLLFYSVGIGQISSEVPQNLSASRPQDRQFILSSKKLLLSDSGFYLCAWGTGGSYSGANVLTFGAGSRLTVL.

This clone was counted only a few times. This sequence joins TRBV13 and TRBJ2-1; 10 bases line up with TRBD2. Trimming at V came to 6 bases and at J to 7 bases, leaving 15 bases not matched to a gene. CDR1 is PRHDT and CDR2 is FYEKMQ in the germline V gene (reference sequence). The CDR3 contains 17 residues. In DNA, the CDR3 is TGTGCCAGCAGACGGACTAGCGGTGCCGGTGGGATGAATGAGCAGTTCTTC. It yields the protein CASRRTSGAGGMNEQFF.

CDR3 amino acids: CASSLTGGKSYEQYF. The CDR3 DNA sequence: TGTGCCAGCAGCCTAACAGGGGGCAAGTCCTACGAGCAGTACTTC. V is TRBV2 and J is TRBJ2-7; 9 nucleotides match TRBD1. V shed 6 bases and J 1 base; nucleotides not matched to a gene: 7. Germline V CDR1 and CDR2: SNHLY, FYNNEI. This CDR3 comprises 15 residues.

The chain combines TRBV2 with TRBJ2-2; no definite D call. CDR1 is SNHLY and CDR2 is FYNNEI in the germline V gene. The CDR3 is 13 amino acids. V was shortened by 4 bases and J by 1 base, with 4 bases between the two germline ends. CDR3: CASSAGNTGELFF. As DNA, the CDR3 is TGTGCCAGCAGTGCAGGGAACACCGGGGAGCTGTTTTTT.

The CDR3 here is CASSPPSAGAVTQYF. DNA for the CDR3: TGTGCCAGCTCACCACCGTCGGCAGGCGCCGTGACCCAGTACTTC. The genes are TRBV18 and TRBJ2-5; D call uncertain. Trimming pared 0 bases from V and 7 bases from J, leaving 15 bases between. Germline assignment: CDR1 KGHSH and CDR2 LQKENI. CDR3 size: 15 residues.